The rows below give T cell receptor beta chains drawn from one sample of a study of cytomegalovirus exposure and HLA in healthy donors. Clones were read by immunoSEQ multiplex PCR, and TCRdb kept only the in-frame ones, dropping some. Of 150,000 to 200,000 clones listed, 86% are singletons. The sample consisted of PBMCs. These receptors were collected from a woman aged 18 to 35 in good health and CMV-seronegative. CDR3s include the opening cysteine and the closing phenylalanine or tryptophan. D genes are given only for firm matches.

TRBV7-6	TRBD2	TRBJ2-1	CASSLRTSGGHSSYNEQFF
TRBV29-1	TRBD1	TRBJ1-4	CSVTGTGLEKLFF
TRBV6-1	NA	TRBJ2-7	CASYRAGVFHEQYF
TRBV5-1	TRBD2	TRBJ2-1	CATTRGGNYNEQFF
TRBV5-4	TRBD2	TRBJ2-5	CASSLSPSGVQETQYF
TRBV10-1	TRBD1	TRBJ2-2	CASSGTRQGYHTGELFF
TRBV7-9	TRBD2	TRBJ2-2	CASSPPPGLATGELFF
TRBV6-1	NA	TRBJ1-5	CASSGTDYSNQPQHF
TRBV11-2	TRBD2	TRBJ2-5	CASSFGAGVETQYF
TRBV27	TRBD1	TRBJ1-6	CASSLRRDSSYNSPLHF
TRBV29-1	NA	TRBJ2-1	CSTQDGEQFF
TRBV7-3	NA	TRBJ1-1	CASSRERENTEAFF
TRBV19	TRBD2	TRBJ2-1	CASKRGDVGNEQFF
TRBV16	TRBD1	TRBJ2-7	CASSQPGTGGVPYEQYF